This T cell receptor beta chain was captured by sequencing in a study of identical twins. The ends were cut back, 4 bases at V and 6 bases at J, with 9 bases in the middle. CDR1 is LGHDT and CDR2 is YNNKEL in the germline V gene (reference sequence). The length of the CDR3 is 12 residues. This clonotype occurred many times. TCRdb reprocessed the 5' RACE reads via MiXCR and lists one record per CDR3 protein. Found here are about 730,000 distinct CDR3 sequences, about 20% of them singletons; the top ten hold around 4.4%. The same data also contributed to another study, on T cells expressing NK-cell markers.

This clonotype originated in a woman between 18 and 29 years old in good health. The genes are TRBV3-1 and TRBJ1-2, with unresolved D. Sequenced material: PBMCs. This CDR3 is CASSPHGNGYTF. The CDR3 nucleotides are TGTGCCAGCAGCCCCCACGGGAATGGCTACACCTTC.